The present T cell receptor beta chain was sequenced within a study of beta chain features in type 1 diabetes. This clone was observed at least ten times. Every bit of the isolated RNA underwent reverse transcription, so sequencing read expressed TCRB transcripts. Sequencing was performed with immunoSEQ multiplex PCR; in TCRdb, only in-frame clones are kept and a portion is missing. The repertoire has 130,000 to 150,000 clones, 10% of them found once; the top ten carry under 1.5%. Germline V gene lookup returns CDR1 SQVTM and CDR2 ANQGSEA. CDR3 length: 13 residues. J was trimmed by 0 bases and V by 6 bases; bases with no gene match: 2. Sorting produced populations that all topped 98% purity.

Sequencing input: naive CD4+ T cells from blood. This clonotype was obtained from a young man in good health. The chain joins TRBV29-1 to TRBJ2-1, with 7 bases matching TRBD1. The CDR3 DNA sequence: TGCAGCGTGGGACAGAGCTCCTACAATGAGCAGTTCTTC. Translation: CSVGQSSYNEQFF.